This T cell receptor (beta chain) was sequenced in a study of technical replicates of blood from a handful of donors. The repertoire was sequenced with immunoSEQ multiplex PCR; TCRdb's copy has only in-frame clones and lacks some. The table includes around 63,000 clones, 85% to 95% detected once. Trimming removed 4 bases at V and 1 base at J, with 2 bases between. The CDR3 covers 11 residues. The germline CDR1 and CDR2 sequences are SGHRS and YFSETQ. This TCR was sampled from a human donor in good health. Some clones in this sample may be carry-over from other donors' samples. The sample comprised PBMCs. The chain has TRBV5-1 and TRBJ2-5; D remains ambiguous. The DNA of the CDR3 is TGCGCCAGCAGCCTCCAAGAGACCCAGTACTTC. Amino acid sequence: CASSLQETQYF.